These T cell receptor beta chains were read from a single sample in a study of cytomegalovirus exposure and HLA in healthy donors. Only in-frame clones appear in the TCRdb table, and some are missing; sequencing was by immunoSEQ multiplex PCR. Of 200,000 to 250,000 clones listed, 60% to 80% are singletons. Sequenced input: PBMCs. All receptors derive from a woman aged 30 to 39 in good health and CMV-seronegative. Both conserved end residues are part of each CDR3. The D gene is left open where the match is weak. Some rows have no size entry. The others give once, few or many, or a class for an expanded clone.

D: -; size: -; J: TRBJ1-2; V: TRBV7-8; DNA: TGTGCCAGCAGCTTAGCGGCAGGGTTTAGGGGCTACACCTTC; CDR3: CASSLAAGFRGYTF
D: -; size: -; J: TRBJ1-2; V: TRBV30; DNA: TGTGCCTGGAGTAATTCAGGGCCTTTAAACTATGGCTACACCTTC; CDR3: CAWSNSGPLNYGYTF
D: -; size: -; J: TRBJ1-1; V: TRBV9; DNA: TGTGCCAGCAGCGTAGCAGACGGAGACACTGAAGCTTTCTTT; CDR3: CASSVADGDTEAFF
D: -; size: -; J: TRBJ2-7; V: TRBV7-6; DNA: TGTGCCAGCAGCAGAGAACAGGGACCCTACGAGCAGTACTTC; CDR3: CASSREQGPYEQYF
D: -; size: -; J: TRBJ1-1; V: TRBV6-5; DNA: TGTGCCAGCAGTTATTTGGGGGCTTTCACTGAAGCTTTCTTT; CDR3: CASSYLGAFTEAFF
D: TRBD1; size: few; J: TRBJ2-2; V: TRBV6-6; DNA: TGTGCCAGCAGAGGACAGGGGCCCGGGGAGCTGTTTTTT; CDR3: CASRGQGPGELFF
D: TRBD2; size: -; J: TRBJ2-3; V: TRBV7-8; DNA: TGTGCCAGCAGCTCACCTCGGGGGGGCTCTGGCGCAGATACGCAGTATTTT; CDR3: CASSSPRGGSGADTQYF
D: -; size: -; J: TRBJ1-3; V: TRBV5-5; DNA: TGTGCCAGCCGACAAGTGGGGGCGCCTGGAAACACCATATATTTT; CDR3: CASRQVGAPGNTIYF
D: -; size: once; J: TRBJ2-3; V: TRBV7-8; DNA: TGTGCCAGCAGCCTGAGGTCGGGGTCCGAAGATACGCAGTATTTT; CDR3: CASSLRSGSEDTQYF
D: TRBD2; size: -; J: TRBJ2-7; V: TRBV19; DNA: TGTGCCAGTAGTATTCTAGCGGGACCCTACGAGCAGTACTTC; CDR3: CASSILAGPYEQYF